This TCR beta chain originates from a study of OX40 agonist ivuxolimab in advanced cancers. Background on the study: Subjects had a mean age of about 61 years, with a range of roughly 20 to 79; about 83% were male.

Germline loops: CDR1 MNHEY, CDR2 SVGAGI. The CDR3 extends over 15 amino acids. V trimming: 6 bases; J trimming: 3 bases; junction bases outside the gene matches: 6. Assay used: immunoSEQ multiplex PCR; TCRdb lists only in-frame clones, some missing. The table lists 24,000 or so clones, 85% to 90% of them singletons. The sequence came from an adult with an advanced solid tumor such as melanoma, head and neck, liver or kidney cancer. The sequenced sample was CD4+ or CD8+ T cells sorted from blood, obtained in a trial of the OX40 agonist ivuxolimab. The genes are TRBV6-5 and TRBJ2-7; 12 bases map to TRBD2. The CDR3 loop reads CASSPGLAGLYEQYF. For the CDR3, the DNA is TGTGCCAGCAGCCCGGGACTAGCGGGCCTCTACGAGCAGTACTTC.